This TCR beta chain emerged from a study of Graves' ophthalmopathy and Graves' hyperthyroidism. People with hyperthyroidism were aged 18 to 65 and newly diagnosed, under 2 months' duration. Other autoimmune disease, uncontrolled infection, pregnancy and lactation led to exclusion. Germline CDR1 is SEHNR and CDR2 is FQNEAQ (reference sequence). The CDR3 extends over 15 amino acids. Study results and limitations: A majority of expanded thyroid clonotypes exceeding 0.001 frequency were likewise present in blood. It was with approximately 70% sensitivity and around 72% specificity that the model predicted ophthalmopathy progression.

Transcripts of RNA were the source for amplifying TCR beta CDR3 regions. An opening RT-PCR round employed HTBI primers and preceded a second-round multiplex PCR. TCRdb re-called the multiplex PCR reads through MiXCR, storing one row per CDR3 protein. This sample has around 1.1 million distinct CDR3 sequences, with about 36% found just once. Concerning this clonotype: As yet, its antigen is unknown. A read error may produce the germline difference seen at one junction end.

The sample consisted of peripheral blood or thyroid tissue (not recorded which). The chain employs TRBV7-9 and TRBJ2-7, with 7 nucleotides matching TRBD2. The receptor was isolated from an adult man with Graves' hyperthyroidism. CDR3 sequence: CASSYRTSDSYEQYF. CDR3 DNA sequence: TGCGCCAGCAGCTACCGCACTAGCGACTCCTACGAGCAGTACTTC. The whole variable domain, remainder taken from reference TRBV7-9 and TRBJ2-7, is DTGVSQNPRHKITKRGQNVTFRCDPISEHNRLYWYRQTLGQGPEFLTYFQNEAQLEKSRLLSDRFSAERPKGSFSTLEIQRTEQGDSAMYLCASSYRTSDSYEQYFGPGTRLTVT.